The 15 T cell receptor beta chains reported below all come from one sample, sequenced in a study of cytomegalovirus exposure and HLA in healthy donors. Primers: 60 Vbeta forward and 13 Jbeta reverse. The protocol was immunoSEQ multiplex PCR, while the TCRdb copy is restricted to in-frame clones and leaves out a portion. The data show about 130,000 clones, around 85% seen once. Material for sequencing was PBMCs. These receptors came from a boy between 5 and 17 years old in good health and CMV-seronegative.

In its sample, this clone was seen once. CDR3 amino acids: CASSLGGTGLDEQYF. CDR3 bases: TGTGCCAGCAGCTTGGGCGGGACAGGGCTCGACGAGCAGTACTTC. V usage is TRBV7-3 and J usage is TRBJ2-7, with 9 bases that match TRBD1. CDR3 length: 15 amino acids. Looked up from germline, CDR1 is SGHTA and CDR2 is FQGTGA. V lost 3 bases to trimming and J lost 5 bases; unmatched junction nucleotides: 8.

The gene calls are TRBV6-1 and TRBJ1-2; TRBD1 aligns across 9 bases. The CDR3 is made up of 14 amino acids. V lost 6 bases and J lost 5; bases outside the gene matches: 7. Germline V CDR1 and CDR2: MNHNS, SASEGT. CDR3 amino acids: CASRGQGEGYGYTF. CDR3 DNA: TGTGCCAGCAGGGGACAGGGCGAGGGGTATGGCTACACCTTC.

This rearrangement joins TRBV7-9 to TRBJ2-5; 10 positions match TRBD2. The CDR3 sequence is 14 residues long. From germline, CDR1 is SEHNR and CDR2 FQNEAQ (reference sequence). Losses at the gene ends were 5 bases for V and 4 bases for J; bases not matched to a gene: 4. This CDR3 reads CASSLLAGGETQYF. The CDR3 DNA sequence: TGTGCCAGCAGCCTCTTAGCGGGAGGAGAGACCCAGTACTTC.

This clone came up a few times. This sequence joins TRBV6-1 and TRBJ1-4; no reliable D call. Germline-derived CDR1 and CDR2 are MNHNS and SASEGT. V was clipped by 6 bases and J by 5 bases, with 7 bases between them. The CDR3 has 12 residues. Here the CDR3 DNA reads TGTGCCAGCAGGCCGGTAAATGAAAAACTGTTTTTT. Its translation is CASRPVNEKLFF.

V and J are TRBV19 and TRBJ1-5, with D uncertain. Trimming shortened V by 2 bases and J by 1 base, and 6 bases separated the two germline ends. The CDR3 totals 14 residues. Germline lookup yields CDR1 LNHDA and CDR2 SQIVND (reference sequence). CDR3 amino acids: CASSIQMSNQPQHF. The CDR3 DNA reads as TGTGCCAGTAGTATACAGATGAGCAATCAGCCCCAGCATTTT. The whole variable domain, remainder taken from reference TRBV19 and TRBJ1-5, is DGGITQSPKYLFRKEGQNVTLSCEQNLNHDAMYWYRQDPGQGLRLIYYSQIVNDFQKGDIAEGYSVSREKKESFPLTVTSAQKNPTAFYLCASSIQMSNQPQHFGDGTRLSIL.

V gene TRBV4-2 combines with J gene TRBJ2-3; D perhaps matches TRBD2 (5 bases). There are 14 residues in the CDR3. V was clipped by 3 bases and J by 4 bases, with 11 bases between them. Looked up from germline, CDR1 is LGHNA and CDR2 is YNFKEQ. The CDR3 nucleotides read TGTGCCAGCAGCCAGGCAACTAGTCCAGATACGCAGTATTTT. Protein product: CASSQATSPDTQYF.

The chain couples TRBV6-6 to TRBJ2-3, with 9 positions matching TRBD2. The germline gives CDR1 MNHNY, CDR2 SVGAGI (reference sequence). This CDR3 is 14 amino acids long. V gave up 5 bases and J gave up 3 bases; unmatched junction bases: 3. In DNA, the CDR3 is TGTGCCAGCAGTGATAGCGGGAGAACAGATACGCAGTATTTT. Amino acid sequence: CASSDSGRTDTQYF.

The gene calls are TRBV18 and TRBJ1-1; tentative D call: TRBD1 (6 bases). Trimming left V 3 bases short and J 4 bases short, with 12 bases between. The CDR3 extends over 14 amino acids. Germline assignment: CDR1 KGHSH and CDR2 LQKENI. The CDR3 DNA follows: TGTGCCAGCTCACCCCAGGGGCTTGGCACTGAAGCTTTCTTT. Translating it yields CASSPQGLGTEAFF.

The genes are TRBV5-1 and TRBJ2-1, with TRBD1 matching 8 bases. V shed 0 bases and J 9 bases; nucleotides not matched to a gene: 5. Germline-derived CDR1 and CDR2 are SGHRS and YFSETQ. The CDR3 is 14 residues long. Written as DNA, the CDR3 is TGCGCCAGCAGCTTGGAATCTACAGGGGGTGAGCAGTTCTTC. The encoded protein is CASSLESTGGEQFF. Supplemented by reference TRBV5-1 and TRBJ2-1, the full variable domain reads KAGVTQTPRYLIKTRGQQVTLSCSPISGHRSVSWYQQTPGQGLQFLFEYFSETQRNKGNFPGRFSGRQFSNSRSEMNVSTLELGDSALYLCASSLESTGGEQFFGPGTRLTVL.

This rearrangement joins TRBV7-2 to TRBJ1-1; 7 positions match TRBD1. With 6 bases clipped from V and 1 base from J, the junction kept 2 bases outside the gene matches. The CDR3 is made up of 13 amino acids. Germline V gene lookup returns CDR1 SGHTA and CDR2 FQGNSA. The CDR3 DNA is TGTGCCAGCAGTCGGACAGGGAACACTGAAGCTTTCTTT. This translates into CASSRTGNTEAFF.

This chain connects TRBV29-1 to TRBJ2-6; tentatively, D is TRBD1 (5 bases). Trimming pared 3 bases from V and 0 bases from J, leaving 12 bases between. The CDR3 loop spans 16 amino acids. The germline gives CDR1 SQVTM, CDR2 ANQGSEA. In DNA form, the CDR3 reads TGCAGCGTTGAGACAGATGTAGGCTCTGGGGCCAACGTCCTGACTTTC. It is translated as CSVETDVGSGANVLTF.

This clone was recorded once. The chain links TRBV5-4 to TRBJ1-6; D unclear. CDR3 size: 14 residues. Trimming removed 6 bases at V and 8 bases at J, with 15 bases between. Germline V CDR1 and CDR2: SGHNT, YYREEE (reference sequence). The CDR3 sequence: CASTTVPSDSPLHF. For the CDR3, the DNA is TGTGCCAGCACCACAGTGCCCTCGGATTCACCCCTCCACTTT.

The CDR3 is CASSLILAGGSSYEQYF. CDR3 in DNA: TGTGCCAGCAGTTTAATACTAGCGGGAGGGAGCTCCTACGAGCAGTACTTC. The V gene is TRBV27, the J gene TRBJ2-7; 13 positions agree with TRBD2. The CDR3 runs to 17 residues. CDR1 is MNHEY and CDR2 is SMNVEV in the germline V gene (reference sequence). After removal of 2 bases from V and 0 bases from J, the junction contained 4 bases not matched to a gene.

V is TRBV29-1 and J is TRBJ1-1; no clear D. The germline V gene has CDR1 SQVTM and CDR2 ANQGSEA. This CDR3 region has 12 residues. Between the trimmed V and J ends, which lost 4 bases and 1 base, there was a span of 7 bases. CDR3 region: CSVARENTEAFF. DNA for the CDR3: TGCAGCGTTGCTCGAGAGAACACTGAAGCTTTCTTT.

The chain recombines TRBV4-3 with TRBJ1-2; no reliable D call. Germline assignment: CDR1 LGHNA and CDR2 YSLEER. V was clipped by 0 bases and J by 4 bases, with 9 bases between them. This CDR3 is built from 14 residues. The CDR3 is CASSQEGRLYGYTF. CDR3 DNA sequence: TGCGCCAGCAGCCAAGAAGGGAGGCTCTATGGCTACACCTTC.